What follows describes a single T cell receptor (beta chain). The target antigen is unknown. It was with 60 Vbeta and 13 Jbeta primers that the PCR ran. Profiling relied on immunoSEQ multiplex PCR, and the TCRdb table lists in-frame clones only, not all of them. The sample yields some 130,000 clones, about 80% seen once. This sample is drawn from a study of cytomegalovirus exposure and HLA in healthy donors. The CDR3 is made up of 9 amino acids. The germline V gene encodes CDR1 DFQATT and CDR2 SNEGSKA (reference sequence). V was clipped by 7 bases and J by 13 bases; unmatched bases: 4. Regarding the study as a whole: A classifier reportedly called cytomegalovirus status with high sensitivity and specificity. Presence/absence comparisons presumed near-even sequencing depth among donors. Later on, an analysis found that several of the most significant clusters appeared to be linked to common viral pathogens, which included parvovirus B19. As a later analysis showed, a missense DCLRE1C variant was linked to trimming of TCR beta V- and J-genes.

The TCR was taken from a young man in good health. Sequencing used PBMCs. This chain links TRBV20-1 with TRBJ2-1, with TRBD2 matching 7 bases. The CDR3: CSVGTIQFF. CDR3 sequence (DNA): TGCAGTGTTGGGACTATACAGTTCTTC.